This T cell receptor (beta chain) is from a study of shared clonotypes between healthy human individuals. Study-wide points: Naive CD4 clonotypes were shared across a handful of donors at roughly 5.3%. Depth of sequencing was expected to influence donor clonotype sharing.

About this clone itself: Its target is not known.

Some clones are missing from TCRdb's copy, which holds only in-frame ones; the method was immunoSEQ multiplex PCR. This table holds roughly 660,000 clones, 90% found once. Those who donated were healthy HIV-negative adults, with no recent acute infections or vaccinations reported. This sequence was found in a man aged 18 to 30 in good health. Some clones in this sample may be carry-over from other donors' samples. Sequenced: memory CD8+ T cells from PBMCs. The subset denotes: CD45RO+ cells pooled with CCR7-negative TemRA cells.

The CDR3 DNA is TGTGCCAGCAGCCCTAGTGTGAGGAACACTGAAGCTTTCTTT. It encodes CASSPSVRNTEAFF. The chain joins TRBV7-9 to TRBJ1-1, with D unresolved. The CDR3 has 14 residues. The germline V and J ends were trimmed by 5 bases and 1 base, with 11 bases remaining between them. Per the germline V gene, CDR1 is SEHNR and CDR2 is FQNEAQ (reference sequence).